This record looks at one TCR beta chain sequence and its context. Its antigen is still unknown. Base quality data are lacking; no much larger clone is found one base away. Including the terminal cysteine and phenylalanine, the CDR3 comprises 14 residues. Of all the DNA, just the CDR3 is kept, 42 bases in frame from base 1. V lost 0 bases and J lost 2 bases, and the count of bases not matched to a germline gene is 2. The CDR1 and CDR2 encoded by the germline V gene are SGDLS and YYNGEE. The sample comes from a study of cytomegalovirus exposure and HLA in healthy donors (dated by TCRdb to about 2017). Looking at the study overall: An earlier analysis of some 550 of the donors reported 250 to 300 Gb of sequence data and 100 million to 140 million unique TCR beta sequences from 150 million to 200 million T cells. Both class I and class II loci were covered by HLA typing, at four-digit resolution. A later analysis re-analyzed previously published TCR beta repertoires from about 730 donors and added high-resolution HLA genotyping to study TCR occurrence patterns. The number of donors typed differed by locus, with roughly 629-640 for A, B, C, DRB1 and DQB1, roughly 550 for DQA1, some 570 for DPA1, and some 470 for DPB1. To predict cytomegalovirus infection status, the study brought together high-throughput TCR immunosequencing, statistical association of individual TCRs with disease status, and machine learning. The genetic ancestry cluster associated with self-reported Caucasian donors included 81% of the 350 to 500 genotyped donors. Among some 410 genotyped donors of the cohort, an average of approximately 240,000 unique TCR beta nucleotide sequences were sequenced per donor, around 20% of them non-productive. Donor age, sex, ethnicity and CMV serostatus were compiled together with the repertoire data. Roughly 5 DR-DQ haplotypes were handled as single units for association and clustering, since linkage in the cohort was strong. The study aimed to test whether cataloging public T cell receptors could reveal signatures of past pathogen exposure. Using immunosequencing, the study profiled T cell repertoires from about 610 subjects and related those repertoires to cytomegalovirus serostatus. In the later analysis, no new phenotypic data were used to find candidate immune exposures; instead, reliance was placed on TCR beta sequences and their occurrence across donors. A later genetic analysis used genome-wide SNP genotypes for about 55% of the 666 donors, treating that subset as a discovery cohort. An earlier analysis of roughly 580 of the donors used high-throughput TCR beta sequencing to judge whether each TCR beta V gene segment behaved as functional or pseudogenic. An early release covering about 600 HLA-typed donors comprised 250 to 350 gigabases of sequencing data and roughly 85 million unique TCR sequences. Every repertoire in the discovery cohort had been generated on one and the same sequencing platform. Along with the roughly 610-subject first cohort, a separate validation cohort of 120 different subjects was used. Study-wide conclusions, independent of this receptor: In a later genetic analysis, a missense DCLRE1C variant was associated with V-gene and J-gene trimming of TCR beta chains, and the association was replicated in an independent cohort. While some public TCRs were present in many individuals, most TCR sequences turned up only very rarely across donors. Only TCR beta chains were sequenced in this cohort, and the absence of alpha or paired-chain data limited detectable features. A further reported finding was that TCR beta sequences accurately predicted the HLA-A and HLA-B alleles for most subjects in the first cohort. The authors suggested that the approach could potentially be generalized to other disease states and immunological phenotypes. A later analysis reported that several top co-occurrence clusters appeared linked to parvovirus B19, influenza, CMV and Epstein-Barr virus. The study listed around 160 TCR beta chains as associated with cytomegalovirus. Linkage disequilibrium might explain the correlated functional status among segregating V segments, but an unknown experimental factor could not be excluded. When HLA alleles, especially DR and DQ, strongly co-occurred, TCR associations were difficult to assign to individual alleles. A cluster of highly shared sequence variants was judged likely to represent a technical artifact of the sequencing pipeline. In vitro tests confirmed that a few of the cytomegalovirus-associated TCR beta chains recognize cytomegalovirus antigens. According to a later analysis, most CMV-associated TCR beta chains appeared to be HLA-restricted, and the HLA associations seemed to be driven largely by CMV exposure. In an earlier analysis of 587 of the donors, most TCR beta V segments were observed in productive rearrangements about 87% or about 30% of the time, broadly matching IMGT annotations. Compared with equally common non-associated chains, HLA-associated TCR beta chains in a later analysis were more clonally expanded and had lower generation probabilities. According to a later genetic analysis, donors in an Asian-associated ancestry cluster had fewer N-insertions in productive TCRs than the approximately 670-donor mean. Because HLA typing was missing for some donors at each locus, association tests included only the typed subset. Roughly uniform sequencing depth across donors was assumed in presence/absence analyses, although this assumption may not hold. The classifier was reported to diagnose cytomegalovirus status with high specificity and sensitivity in both the original cohort and the validation cohort. The 87-base-pair reads could not distinguish some IMGT-functional V segments, including TRBV6-2 and TRBV6-3, so those segments were excluded. A later analysis found that TCR association rates varied across HLA loci, with DRB1 alleles showing the most associated TCRs and HLA-C alleles the fewest. In a later analysis, around 17,000 TCR beta sequences were associated with specific HLA alleles at a false discovery rate of 0.05. CMV serostatus was the only immune exposure information available for the cohort. Because counts were too low, roughly 18 rarely observed V segments, including chromosome 9 orphons, were left out of the earlier analysis of 500 to 750 of the donors.

In total, more than 500 healthy bone marrow donors made up the cohort. At the time of sampling, all cohort members were nominally healthy, though unrecorded immune exposures were likely present. The donor was CMV seropositive and was included in the group of some 290 seropositive cohort members. Every donor gave a peripheral blood sample, and the peripheral blood mononuclear cells from that sample were used for TCR beta sequencing. The Qiagen DNeasy Blood Extraction Kit was used to extract genomic DNA from the blood cell samples. Library prep was done by the immunoSEQ multiplex PCR assay. The multiplex PCR relied on a mix of 60 forward primers for TCR Vbeta segments and 13 reverse primers for TCR Jbeta segments. A multiplex PCR assay on genomic DNA amplified the CDR3 region of rearranged TCR beta genes. The Illumina HiSeq System was used to sequence the amplified TCR beta libraries as 87-base-pair reads. Per the authors' processing: In a later analysis, some 80 million unique TCR beta chains were counted across the roughly 670 repertoires, and around 10 million of these chains were shared by at least two donors. Raw reads were error-corrected and collapsed into unique sequences with a nearest-neighbor algorithm that merged closely related sequences to remove PCR and sequencing errors. To assign V, D and J gene segments, CDR3 sequences were aligned to IMGT reference sequences. For a sequence to be retained, a match of at least six nucleotides to both a V gene segment and a J gene segment was required. A rearrangement was called productive if the CDR3 had no stop codons and remained in frame with V and J, and every other rearrangement was called non-productive. CDR3 was defined by IMGT convention, running from the second conserved V-encoded cysteine to the conserved J-encoded phenylalanine. The earlier analysis of 587 of the donors excluded sequences that lacked an unambiguous match to a single V gene segment. In an earlier analysis of around 600 of the donors, V segments were called functional above 56.7% productive rearrangements and were called segregating when the between-donor standard deviation exceeded 5%. A statistical classification framework was built for diagnosing cytomegalovirus status from the catalog of TCR beta chain sequences. In a later analysis, TCR nucleotide sequences were compared against IMGT/GENE-DB human TR gene sequences so that V and J genes could be assigned. The TCRdist pipeline was used in a later analysis to assign CDR3 sequences and most-parsimonious VDJ recombination scenarios. A later analysis defined each TCR beta chain by its CDR3 amino acid sequence plus V-gene family, and excluded reads lacking a unique V-gene family. A later analysis removed 600 or so highly shared, low-generation-probability nucleotide sequences to deal with suspected cross-contamination and a sequencing artifact. In a later analysis, a clonal expansion index for each public chain was calculated from normalized within-repertoire ranks of inferred template counts. In a later analysis, generation probabilities were computed using a VDJ recombination model fitted to out-of-frame rearrangements, and the results were checked against IGoR. Hypergeometric tests were used in a later analysis to score TCR-TCR, TCR-HLA and TCR-CMV co-occurrence, with a repertoire-size bias correction applied to the TCR pairs. A later analysis estimated false discovery rates by permuting HLA or CMV assignments 20 times. In a later analysis, co-occurring TCRs were grouped using DBSCAN, and TCRdist sequence similarity was added for clustering within HLA-allele-positive subsets. For co-occurrence clustering, repertoires with fewer than 30,000 or more than 120,000 public chains were excluded, along with 5 or 6 repertoires with anomalous nucleotide sharing. TCRdb carries this immuneACCESS record with in-frame sequences only. Its versions omit some clonotypes, under half of them owing to an unresolved V gene in the studies checked, with the rest unexplained. For V, J and clone size, that table is used; D and trimming come from the DNA. This sample holds 70,000 or so clones; around three quarters were observed only once. 7.8% of the sample lies in the top ten.

The rearrangement joined TRBV9 to TRBJ2-7; 7 nucleotides in the junction match TRBD2. The clonotype comes from a man aged 18 to 30 in good health and CMV-seropositive. Sequences were obtained from PBMCs. The DNA sequence is TGTGCCAGCAGCGTAGCTAGCGGACCCTACGAGCAGTACTTC. Its amino acids are CASSVASGPYEQYF.